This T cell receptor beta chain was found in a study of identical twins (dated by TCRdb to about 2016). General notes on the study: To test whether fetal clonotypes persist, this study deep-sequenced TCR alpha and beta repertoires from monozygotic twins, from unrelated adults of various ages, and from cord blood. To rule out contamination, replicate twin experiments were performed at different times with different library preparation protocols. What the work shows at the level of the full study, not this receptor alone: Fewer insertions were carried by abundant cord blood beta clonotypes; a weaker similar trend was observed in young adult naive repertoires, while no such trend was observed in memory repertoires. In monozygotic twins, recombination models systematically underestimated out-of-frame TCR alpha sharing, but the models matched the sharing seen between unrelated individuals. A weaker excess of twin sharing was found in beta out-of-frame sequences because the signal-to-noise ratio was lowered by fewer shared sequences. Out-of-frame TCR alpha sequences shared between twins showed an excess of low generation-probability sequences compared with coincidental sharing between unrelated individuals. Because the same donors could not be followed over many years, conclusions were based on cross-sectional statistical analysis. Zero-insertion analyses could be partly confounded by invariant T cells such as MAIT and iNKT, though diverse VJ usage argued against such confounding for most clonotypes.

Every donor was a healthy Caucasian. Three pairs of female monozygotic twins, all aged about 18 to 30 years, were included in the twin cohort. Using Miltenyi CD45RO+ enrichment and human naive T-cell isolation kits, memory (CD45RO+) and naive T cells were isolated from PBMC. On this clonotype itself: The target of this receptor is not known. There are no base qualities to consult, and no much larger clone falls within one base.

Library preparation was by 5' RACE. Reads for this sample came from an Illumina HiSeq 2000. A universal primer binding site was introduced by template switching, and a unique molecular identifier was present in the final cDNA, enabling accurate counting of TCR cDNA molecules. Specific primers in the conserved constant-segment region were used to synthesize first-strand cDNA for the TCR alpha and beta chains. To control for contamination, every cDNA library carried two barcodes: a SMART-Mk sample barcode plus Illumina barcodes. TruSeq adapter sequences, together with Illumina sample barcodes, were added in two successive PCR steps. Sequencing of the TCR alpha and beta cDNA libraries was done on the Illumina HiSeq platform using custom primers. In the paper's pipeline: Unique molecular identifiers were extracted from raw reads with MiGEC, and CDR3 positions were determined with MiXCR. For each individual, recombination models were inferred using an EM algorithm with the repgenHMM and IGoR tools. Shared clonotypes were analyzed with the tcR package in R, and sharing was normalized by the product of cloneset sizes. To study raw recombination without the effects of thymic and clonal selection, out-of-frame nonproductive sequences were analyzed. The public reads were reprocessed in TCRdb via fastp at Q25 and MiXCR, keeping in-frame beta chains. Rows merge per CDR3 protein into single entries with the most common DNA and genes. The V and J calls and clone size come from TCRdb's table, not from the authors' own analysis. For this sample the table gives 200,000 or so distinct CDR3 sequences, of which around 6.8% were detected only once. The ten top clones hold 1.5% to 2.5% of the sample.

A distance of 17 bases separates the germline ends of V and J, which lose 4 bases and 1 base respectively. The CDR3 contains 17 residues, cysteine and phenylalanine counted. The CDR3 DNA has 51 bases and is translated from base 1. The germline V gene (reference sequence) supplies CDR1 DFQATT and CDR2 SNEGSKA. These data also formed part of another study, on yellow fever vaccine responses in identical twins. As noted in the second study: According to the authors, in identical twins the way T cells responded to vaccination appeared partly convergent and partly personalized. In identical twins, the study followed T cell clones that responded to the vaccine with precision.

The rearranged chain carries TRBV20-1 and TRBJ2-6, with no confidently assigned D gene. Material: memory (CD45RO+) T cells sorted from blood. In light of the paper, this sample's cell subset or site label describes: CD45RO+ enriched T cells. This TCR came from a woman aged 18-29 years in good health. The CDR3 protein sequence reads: CSAKPRAFASGANVLTF. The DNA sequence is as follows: TGCAGTGCTAAACCCCGGGCCTTCGCATCTGGGGCCAACGTCCTGACTTTC.